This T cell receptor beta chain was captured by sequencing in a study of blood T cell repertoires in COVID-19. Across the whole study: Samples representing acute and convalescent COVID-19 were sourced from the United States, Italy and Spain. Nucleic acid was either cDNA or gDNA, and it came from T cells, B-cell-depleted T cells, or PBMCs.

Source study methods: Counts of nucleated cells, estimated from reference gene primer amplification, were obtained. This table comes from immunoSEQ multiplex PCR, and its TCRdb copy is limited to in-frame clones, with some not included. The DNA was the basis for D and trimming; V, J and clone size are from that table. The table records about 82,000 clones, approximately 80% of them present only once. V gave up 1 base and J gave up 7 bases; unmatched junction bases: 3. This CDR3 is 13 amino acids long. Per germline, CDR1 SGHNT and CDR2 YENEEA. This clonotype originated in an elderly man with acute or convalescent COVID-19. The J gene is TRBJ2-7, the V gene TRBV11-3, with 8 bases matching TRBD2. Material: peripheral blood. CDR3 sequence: CASSLVAGGEQYF. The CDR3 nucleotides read TGTGCCAGCAGCTTAGTGGCGGGAGGTGAGCAGTACTTC.